This T cell receptor (beta chain) is drawn from a study of beta chain features in type 1 diabetes. cDNA synthesis used the whole RNA isolate, giving expressed TCRB sequences. Measured with immunoSEQ multiplex PCR; TCRdb has only the in-frame clones, and not every one. The sample shows 900,000 or so clones, around a sixth of them seen only once. Germline V CDR1 and CDR2: SGHNT, YYREEE (reference sequence). This CDR3 contains 15 residues. With V trimmed by 4 bases and J by 7 bases, 8 bases remained unmatched. Material for sequencing was naive CD4+ T cells from blood. The chain links TRBV5-4 to TRBJ1-4; 9 nucleotides line up with TRBD1. The sequence derives from a woman aged 18-29 years in good health. The CDR3 nucleotides read TGTGCCAGCAGCCCTGGGGGACAGGGCGGTGAAAAACTGTTTTTT. It encodes CASSPGGQGGEKLFF. Full variable domain (remainder filled in from reference TRBV5-4 and TRBJ1-4): ETGVTQSPTHLIKTRGQQVTLRCSSQSGHNTVSWYQQALGQGPQFIFQYYREEENGRGNFPPRFSGLQFPNYSSELNVNALELDDSALYLCASSPGGQGGEKLFFGSGTQLSVL.